This T cell receptor (beta chain) was captured by sequencing in a study of blood T cells in healthy people across ages. Next came a second PCR, run for roughly 7 to 12 cycles, which used a sample-barcoded 5' primer along with a J-beta primer mix. TCRdb re-called the 5' RACE reads with MiXCR, one entry per CDR3 protein. The data show around 780,000 distinct CDR3 sequences, with roughly 25% seen just once and 3% held by the top ten. The V end was cut by 4 bases, the J end by 10 bases, with 16 bases between. Germline lookup yields CDR1 SQVTM and CDR2 ANQGSEA. The CDR3 sequence is 12 residues long. Caucasian individuals from Russia who were healthy and aged roughly 6 to 90 acted as donors. This same sample was also part of a study on T cells of mothers and their children.

This chain joins TRBV29-1 and TRBJ1-2; weak D call: TRBD1 (5 bases). The source of this sequence is a boy aged 5-17 years in good health. Input material: blood. The CDR3 sequence is CSVGDSFLHYTF. The CDR3 DNA sequence: TGCAGCGTTGGAGACAGCTTCTTGCACTACACCTTC.